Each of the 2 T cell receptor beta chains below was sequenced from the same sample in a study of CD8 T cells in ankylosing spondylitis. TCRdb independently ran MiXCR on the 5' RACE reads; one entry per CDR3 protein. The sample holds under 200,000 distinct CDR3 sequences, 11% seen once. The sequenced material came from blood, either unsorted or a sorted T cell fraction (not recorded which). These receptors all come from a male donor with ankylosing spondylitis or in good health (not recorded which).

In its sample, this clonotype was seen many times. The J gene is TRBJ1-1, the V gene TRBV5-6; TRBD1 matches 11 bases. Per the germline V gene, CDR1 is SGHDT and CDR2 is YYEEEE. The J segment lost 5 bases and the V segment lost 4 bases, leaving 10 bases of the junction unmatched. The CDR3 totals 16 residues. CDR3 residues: CASSQRTGGRRTEAFF. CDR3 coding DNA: TGTGCCAGCAGCCAACGGACAGGGGGCCGACGGACTGAAGCTTTCTTT.

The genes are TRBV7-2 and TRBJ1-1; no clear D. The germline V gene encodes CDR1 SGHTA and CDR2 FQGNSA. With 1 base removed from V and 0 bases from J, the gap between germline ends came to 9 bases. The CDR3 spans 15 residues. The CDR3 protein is CASSLGLGMNTEAFF. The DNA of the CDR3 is TGTGCCAGCAGCTTAGGGCTAGGGATGAACACTGAAGCTTTCTTT. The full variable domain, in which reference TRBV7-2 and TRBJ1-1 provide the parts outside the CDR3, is GAGVSQSPSNKVTEKGKDVELRCDPISGHTALYWYRQSLGQGLEFLIYFQGNSAPDKSGLPSDRFSAERTGGSVSTLTIQRTQQEDSAVYLCASSLGLGMNTEAFFGQGTRLTVV.